This is a list of T cell receptor beta chains from one sample in a study of T cells in tumors after PD-1 blockade. Clones were read by immunoSEQ multiplex PCR, and TCRdb kept only the in-frame ones, dropping some. The sample has about 59,000 clones; around four fifths are singletons. Sequenced material: PBMCs, taken before anti-PD-1 treatment. The receptors shown here come from a human donor with basal cell carcinoma. CDR3s include the opening cysteine and the closing phenylalanine or tryptophan. The order of the fields is CDR3 protein, CDR3 DNA, clone size, V gene, CDR3 length, D gene, J gene. The D gene is left open where the match is weak. Only some rows state a clone size, as once, few, many or a class for expanded clones.

CASSHFAGGTNYGYTF	TGTGCCAGCAGCCATTTTGCAGGGGGAACTAACTATGGCTACACCTTC	large	TRBV14	16	TRBD1	TRBJ1-2
CAWSKFLGNQPQHF	TGTGCCTGGAGTAAGTTCCTTGGCAATCAGCCCCAGCATTTT	-	TRBV30	14	-	TRBJ1-5
CASSRQNTGELFF	TGTGCCAGCAGTCGACAGAACACCGGGGAGCTGTTTTTT	-	TRBV6-6	13	-	TRBJ2-2
CASSEKWGSGGLLYNEQFF	TGTGCCAGCAGCGAAAAATGGGGTAGCGGGGGTCTACTTTACAATGAGCAGTTCTTC	-	TRBV2	19	TRBD2	TRBJ2-1
CASSLDWEETQYF	TGTGCCAGCAGCTTGGACTGGGAAGAGACCCAGTACTTC	-	TRBV5-8	13	-	TRBJ2-5
CASSQGNRYGYTF	TGTGCCAGCAGTCAGGGGAACCGGTATGGCTACACCTTC	-	TRBV12-3/TRBV12-4	13	-	TRBJ1-2
CASSTGGETQYF	TGTGCCAGCAGTACGGGCGGCGAGACCCAGTACTTC	-	TRBV6-6	12	-	TRBJ2-5
CASSVDRGGSGNTIYF	TGTGCCAGCAGCGTAGATAGGGGTGGCTCTGGAAACACCATATATTTT	-	TRBV9	16	-	TRBJ1-3
CAWKTKGLREKLFF	TGTGCCTGGAAGACAAAGGGGCTGAGGGAAAAACTGTTTTTT	-	TRBV30	14	-	TRBJ1-4
CASSPDPSGTQYF	TGTGCCAGCAGCCCCGACCCCTCAGGGACCCAGTACTTC	-	TRBV9	13	-	TRBJ2-5
CASSQGSGQPQHF	TGTGCCAGCAGCCAGGGCTCGGGTCAGCCCCAGCATTTT	few	TRBV6-4	13	-	TRBJ1-5
CANKRDPDQPQHF	TGTGCCAATAAGCGAGACCCCGATCAGCCCCAGCATTTT	few	TRBV25-1	13	-	TRBJ1-5
CASSQGSGVKNIQYF	TGCGCCAGCAGCCAAGGTAGCGGGGTAAAAAACATTCAGTACTTC	-	TRBV4-1	15	TRBD2	TRBJ2-4
CASSLSVGENEQFF	TGTGCCAGCAGCTTATCAGTAGGGGAGAATGAGCAGTTCTTC	few	TRBV7-9	14	-	TRBJ2-1
CASSRDFSYNEQFF	TGTGCCAGCAGCCGGGACTTCTCTTACAATGAGCAGTTCTTC	-	TRBV7-9	14	-	TRBJ2-1
CASSLQGRNTEAFF	TGTGCCAGCAGTTTACAGGGAAGGAACACTGAAGCTTTCTTT	-	TRBV27	14	-	TRBJ1-1
CASFAQLAGKQFF	TGTGCCAGCTTCGCTCAGCTAGCGGGGAAGCAGTTCTTC	once	TRBV6-5	13	TRBD2	TRBJ2-1
CASSVGGGINEQFF	TGTGCCAGCAGTGTTGGGGGGGGCATCAATGAGCAGTTCTTC	-	TRBV2	14	-	TRBJ2-1
CASSQVFTDISTYGYTF	TGCGCCAGCAGCCAAGTGTTTACAGATATCTCCACCTATGGCTACACCTTC	once	TRBV4-1	17	-	TRBJ1-2
CAWSEGTGGNSPLHF	TGTGCCTGGAGTGAAGGGACAGGGGGTAATTCACCCCTCCACTTT	-	TRBV30	15	TRBD1	TRBJ1-6
CASSLLGQGVAKNIQYF	TGTGCCAGCAGTTTACTTGGACAGGGGGTAGCCAAAAACATTCAGTACTTC	-	TRBV28	17	TRBD1	TRBJ2-4
CASSHGTGRNLDIQYF	TGTGCCAGCAGCCACGGGACAGGGCGCAACCTGGACATTCAGTACTTC	-	TRBV7-6	16	TRBD1	TRBJ2-4
CASSLVGLGNSPLHF	TGTGCCAGCAGCTTAGTAGGTCTGGGTAATTCACCCCTCCACTTT	-	TRBV7-6	15	-	TRBJ1-6